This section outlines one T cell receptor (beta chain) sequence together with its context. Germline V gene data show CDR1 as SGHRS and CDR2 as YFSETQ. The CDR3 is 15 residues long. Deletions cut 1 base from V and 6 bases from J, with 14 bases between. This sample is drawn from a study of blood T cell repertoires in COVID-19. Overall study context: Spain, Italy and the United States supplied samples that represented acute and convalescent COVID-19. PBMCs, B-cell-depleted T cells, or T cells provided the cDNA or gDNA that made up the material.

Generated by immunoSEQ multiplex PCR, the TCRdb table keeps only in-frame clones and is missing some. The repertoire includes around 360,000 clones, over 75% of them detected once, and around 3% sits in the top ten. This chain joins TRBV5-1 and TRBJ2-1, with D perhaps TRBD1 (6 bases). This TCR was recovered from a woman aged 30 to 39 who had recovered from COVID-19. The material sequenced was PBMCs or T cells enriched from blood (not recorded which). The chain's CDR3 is CASSLLQGTGNEQFF. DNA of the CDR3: TGCGCCAGCAGCTTGTTACAGGGTACGGGCAATGAGCAGTTCTTC. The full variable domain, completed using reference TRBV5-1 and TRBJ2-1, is KAGVTQTPRYLIKTRGQQVTLSCSPISGHRSVSWYQQTPGQGLQFLFEYFSETQRNKGNFPGRFSGRQFSNSRSEMNVSTLELGDSALYLCASSLLQGTGNEQFFGPGTRLTVL.